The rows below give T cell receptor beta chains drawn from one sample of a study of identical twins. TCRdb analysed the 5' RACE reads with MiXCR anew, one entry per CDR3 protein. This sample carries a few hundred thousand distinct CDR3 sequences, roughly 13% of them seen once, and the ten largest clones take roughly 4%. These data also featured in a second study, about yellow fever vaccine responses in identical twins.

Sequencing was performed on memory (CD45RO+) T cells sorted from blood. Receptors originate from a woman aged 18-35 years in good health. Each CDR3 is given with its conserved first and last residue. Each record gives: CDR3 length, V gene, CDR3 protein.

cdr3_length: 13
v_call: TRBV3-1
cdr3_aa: CASSQDPRGEQYF

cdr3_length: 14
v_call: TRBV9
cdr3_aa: CASSVGWAGNIQYF

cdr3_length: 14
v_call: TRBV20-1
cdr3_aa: CSAPSSGDYNEQFF

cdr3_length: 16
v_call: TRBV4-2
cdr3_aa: CASSQEWGGSADTQYF

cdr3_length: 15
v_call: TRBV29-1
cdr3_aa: CSVVEMGQGAYGYTF

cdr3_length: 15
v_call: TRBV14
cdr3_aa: CASSQDKGVELDRHF

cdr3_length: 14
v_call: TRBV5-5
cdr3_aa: CASSPDRGRGGYTF

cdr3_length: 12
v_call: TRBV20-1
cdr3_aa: CSARPSNQPQHF

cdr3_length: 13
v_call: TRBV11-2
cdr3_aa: CASSLERMGAQYF

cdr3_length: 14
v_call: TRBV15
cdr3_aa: CATSRDRDLETQYF

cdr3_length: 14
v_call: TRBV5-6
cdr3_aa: CASSPTAGRDTQYF

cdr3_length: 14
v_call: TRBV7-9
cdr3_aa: CASSPLQGGISYTF

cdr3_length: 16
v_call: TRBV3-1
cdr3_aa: CASSQVTSSGANVLTF

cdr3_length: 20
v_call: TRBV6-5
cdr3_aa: CASSSPWQGWGGTAKNIQYF

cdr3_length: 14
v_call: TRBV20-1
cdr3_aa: CSARPSGSFETQYF

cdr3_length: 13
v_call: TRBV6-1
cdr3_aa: CASAGTGSYEQYF

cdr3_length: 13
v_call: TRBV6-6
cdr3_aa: CASGERGTYEQYF

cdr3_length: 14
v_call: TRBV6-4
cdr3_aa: CASSDSTGTDTQYF

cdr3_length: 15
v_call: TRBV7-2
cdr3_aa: CASSLLGGTNYEQYF

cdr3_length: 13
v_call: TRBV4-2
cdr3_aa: CASSQEGLQTQYF

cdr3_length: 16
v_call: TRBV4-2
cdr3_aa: CASSQALAGVGETQYF

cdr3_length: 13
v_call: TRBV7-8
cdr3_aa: CASSRGTEQEQYF

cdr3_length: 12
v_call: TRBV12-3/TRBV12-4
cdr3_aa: CASRGLALEAFF

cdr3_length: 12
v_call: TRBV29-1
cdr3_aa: CSVEPNTDTQYF

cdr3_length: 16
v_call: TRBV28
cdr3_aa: CASSFQPGQLNYEQYF

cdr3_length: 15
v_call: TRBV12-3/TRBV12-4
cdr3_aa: CASSRTWVMNTEAFF

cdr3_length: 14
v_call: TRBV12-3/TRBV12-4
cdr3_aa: CASSTGTGIQPQHF

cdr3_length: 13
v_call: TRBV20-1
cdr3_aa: CSATGTGVDEQYF

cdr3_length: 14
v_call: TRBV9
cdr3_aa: CASSVVGNAYEQYF

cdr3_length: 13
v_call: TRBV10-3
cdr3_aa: CATGEPGLREQFF

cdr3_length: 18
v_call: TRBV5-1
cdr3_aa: CASSLHQQGEVGTDTQYF

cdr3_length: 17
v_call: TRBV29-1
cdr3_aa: CSVKEPSGRSSYNEQFF

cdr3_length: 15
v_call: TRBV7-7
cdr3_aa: CASSLAHGGVDEQFF

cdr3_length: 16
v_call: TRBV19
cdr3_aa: CASSQGQGGKDSPLHF

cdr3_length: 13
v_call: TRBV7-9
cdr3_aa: CASSLQITGELFF

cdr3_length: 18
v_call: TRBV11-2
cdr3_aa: CASSLGRLAGGSYNEQFF

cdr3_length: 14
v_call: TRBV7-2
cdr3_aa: CASSLNGGNSPLHF

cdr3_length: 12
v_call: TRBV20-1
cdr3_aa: CSCRGQDEKLFF

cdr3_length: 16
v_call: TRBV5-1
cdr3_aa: CASSLAGGKNTGELFF

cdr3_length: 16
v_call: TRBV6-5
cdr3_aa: CASSYSRLASYNEQFF

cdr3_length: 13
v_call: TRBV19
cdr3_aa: CASSIPGYHGYTF

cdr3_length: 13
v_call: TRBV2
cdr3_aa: CASSAGKGDGYTF

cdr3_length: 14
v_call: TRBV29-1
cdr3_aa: CSVPGTGGVTEAFF

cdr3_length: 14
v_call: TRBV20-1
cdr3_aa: CSARLGGRTETQYF

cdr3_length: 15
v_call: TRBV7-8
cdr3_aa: CASSPNGLDTDTQYF

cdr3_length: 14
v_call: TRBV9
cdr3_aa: CASSPSEGRVAAFF

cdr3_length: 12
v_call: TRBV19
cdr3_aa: CATQGVNTEAFF

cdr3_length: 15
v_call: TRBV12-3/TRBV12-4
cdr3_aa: CASRPPGLAGSEQYF

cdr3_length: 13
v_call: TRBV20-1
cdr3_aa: CSADRDAKNIQYF

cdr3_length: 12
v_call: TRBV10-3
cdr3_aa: CAIRQAGETQYF

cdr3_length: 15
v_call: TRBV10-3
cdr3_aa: CAISAGTEGSYEQYF

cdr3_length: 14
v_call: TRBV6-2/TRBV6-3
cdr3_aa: CASSYSMETSEAFF

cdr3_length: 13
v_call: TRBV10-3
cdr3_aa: CAISEDRVNEQFF

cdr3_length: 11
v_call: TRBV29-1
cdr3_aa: CSVGLGDEQFF

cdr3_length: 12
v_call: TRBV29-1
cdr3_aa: CSVALGRAEAFF

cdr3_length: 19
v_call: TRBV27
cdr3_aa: CASSLRLGRGRILNTEAFF

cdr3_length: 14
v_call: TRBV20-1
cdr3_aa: CSAVGQPSGNTIYF

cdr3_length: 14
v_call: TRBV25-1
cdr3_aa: CASGGQGETTEQFF

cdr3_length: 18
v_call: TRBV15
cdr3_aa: CATSRLGGGAANTGELFF

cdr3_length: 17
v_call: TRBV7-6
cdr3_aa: CASSLGSTSGITGELFF